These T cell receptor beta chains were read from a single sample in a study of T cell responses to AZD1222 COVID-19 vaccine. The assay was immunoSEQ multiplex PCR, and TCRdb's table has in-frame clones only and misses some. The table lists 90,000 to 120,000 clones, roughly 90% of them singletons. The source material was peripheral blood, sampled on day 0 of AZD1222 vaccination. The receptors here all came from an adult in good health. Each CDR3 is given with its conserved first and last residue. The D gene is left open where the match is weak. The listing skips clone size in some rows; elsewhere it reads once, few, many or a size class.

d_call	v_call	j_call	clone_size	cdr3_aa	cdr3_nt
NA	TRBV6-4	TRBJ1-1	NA	CASSEEGSSAEAFF	TGTGCCAGCAGTGAAGAGGGAAGTTCCGCTGAAGCTTTCTTT
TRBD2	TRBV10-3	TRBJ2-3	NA	CAISGEGPTDTQYF	TGTGCCATCAGTGGGGAGGGCCCGACAGATACGCAGTATTTT
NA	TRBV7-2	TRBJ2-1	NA	CASSLEVSFPPGSYNEQFF	TGTGCCAGCAGCTTAGAGGTTAGCTTCCCCCCCGGGTCCTACAATGAGCAGTTCTTC
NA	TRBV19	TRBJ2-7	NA	CASRNRDGSYEQYF	TGTGCCAGTAGGAACCGGGACGGATCCTACGAGCAGTACTTC
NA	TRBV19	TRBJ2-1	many	CASSMGQLASAYNEQFF	TGTGCCAGTAGTATGGGACAGTTGGCTAGCGCATACAATGAGCAGTTCTTC
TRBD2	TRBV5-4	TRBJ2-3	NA	CASSQGLAGRTDTQYF	TGTGCCAGCAGCCAAGGACTAGCGGGACGCACAGATACGCAGTATTTT
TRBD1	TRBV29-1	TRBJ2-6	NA	CSARTGLSGANVLTF	TGCAGCGCCCGGACAGGGCTCTCTGGGGCCAACGTCCTGACTTTC
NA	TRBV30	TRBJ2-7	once	CAWSLIYEQYF	TGTGCCTGGAGCCTTATCTACGAGCAGTACTTC
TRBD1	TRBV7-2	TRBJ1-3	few	CASSLDRGPGNTIYF	TGTGCCAGCAGCTTAGACAGGGGACCTGGAAACACCATATATTTT
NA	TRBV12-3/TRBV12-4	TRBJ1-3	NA	CASTSYSGNTIYF	TGTGCCAGCACTTCGTACTCTGGAAACACCATATATTTT
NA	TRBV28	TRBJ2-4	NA	CASGIKKAAKNIQYF	TGTGCCAGCGGGATTAAGAAGGCGGCCAAAAACATTCAGTACTTC
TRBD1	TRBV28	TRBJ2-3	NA	CASTTPRGIITDTQYF	TGTGCCAGCACCACCCCCAGGGGGATAATCACAGATACGCAGTATTTT
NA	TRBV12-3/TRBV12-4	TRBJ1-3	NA	CATTGSGNTIYF	TGTGCCACGACAGGCTCTGGAAACACCATATATTTT
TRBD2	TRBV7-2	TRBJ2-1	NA	CASSLVGQGLAGAYNEQFF	TGTGCCAGCAGCTTAGTGGGACAGGGACTAGCGGGGGCCTACAATGAGCAGTTCTTC
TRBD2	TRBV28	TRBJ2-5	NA	CASSSQLAGQETQYF	TGTGCCAGCAGTTCACAACTAGCGGGGCAAGAGACCCAGTACTTC
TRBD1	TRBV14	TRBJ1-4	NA	CASSHTGAGANEKLFF	TGTGCCAGCAGCCACACAGGGGCGGGGGCTAATGAAAAACTGTTTTTT
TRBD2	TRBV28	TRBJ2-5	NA	CASSSSRGGQETQYF	TGTGCCAGCAGCTCGTCCCGGGGGGGGCAAGAGACCCAGTACTTC
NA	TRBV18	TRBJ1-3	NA	CASSPGQKLSGNTIYF	TGTGCCAGCTCACCTGGACAGAAACTCTCTGGAAACACCATATATTTT
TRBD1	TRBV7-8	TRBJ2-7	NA	CASSPPQGVDEQYF	TGTGCCAGCAGCCCCCCCCAGGGGGTGGACGAGCAGTACTTC
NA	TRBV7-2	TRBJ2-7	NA	CASSFPSQRMGYEQYF	TGTGCCAGCAGCTTCCCGAGCCAAAGGATGGGCTACGAGCAGTACTTC
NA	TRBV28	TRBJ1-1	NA	CASSPRNTEAFF	TGTGCCAGCAGCCCCCGGAACACTGAAGCTTTCTTT
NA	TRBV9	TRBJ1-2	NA	CASSVEGGRGYTF	TGTGCCAGCAGCGTAGAGGGGGGTCGCGGCTACACCTTC
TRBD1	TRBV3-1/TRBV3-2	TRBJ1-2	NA	CASSQDRTGDGYTF	TGTGCCAGCAGCCAAGATAGGACAGGGGACGGCTACACCTTC
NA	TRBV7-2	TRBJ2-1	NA	CASSLFSGRNEQFF	TGTGCCAGCAGCTTATTTTCGGGTCGGAATGAGCAGTTCTTC
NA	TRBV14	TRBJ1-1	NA	CASSQQGRTEAFF	TGTGCCAGCAGCCAACAGGGGAGGACTGAAGCTTTCTTT
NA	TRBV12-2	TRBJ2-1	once	CASRSGTSGRWCNEQFF	TGTGCAAGTCGCTCTGGGACTAGCGGGAGATGGTGCAATGAGCAGTTCTTC
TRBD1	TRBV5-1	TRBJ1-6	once	CASSGHGTGAPNSPLHF	TGCGCCAGCAGCGGACACGGGACAGGGGCCCCTAATTCACCCCTCCACTTT
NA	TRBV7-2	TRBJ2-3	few	CASSLGQGITGTDTQYF	TGTGCCAGCAGCTTAGGGCAGGGAATCACTGGCACAGATACGCAGTATTTT
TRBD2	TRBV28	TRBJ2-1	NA	CASSLGLAVYNEQFF	TGTGCCAGCAGTTTAGGGCTAGCGGTGTACAATGAGCAGTTCTTC
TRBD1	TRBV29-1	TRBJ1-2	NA	CSVAGTGVYGYTF	TGCAGCGTTGCTGGGACAGGGGTCTATGGCTACACCTTC
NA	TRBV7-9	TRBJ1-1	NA	CASSLVDSINTEAFF	TGTGCCAGCAGCTTAGTTGACAGTATTAACACTGAAGCTTTCTTT
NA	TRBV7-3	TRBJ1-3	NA	CASSPGPASGNTIYF	TGTGCCAGCAGCCCAGGACCGGCCTCTGGAAACACCATATATTTT
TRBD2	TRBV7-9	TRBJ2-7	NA	CASSPRTSGRSIDEQYF	TGTGCCAGCAGCCCGCGGACTAGCGGGAGATCTATCGACGAGCAGTACTTC
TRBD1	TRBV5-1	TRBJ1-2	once	CASSQQGDSYYGYTF	TGCGCCAGCAGTCAACAGGGGGACTCCTACTATGGCTACACCTTC
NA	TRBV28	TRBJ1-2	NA	CASSFSQPPGGYGYTF	TGTGCCAGCAGTTTTTCCCAACCACCAGGAGGCTATGGCTACACCTTC
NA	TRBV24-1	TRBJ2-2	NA	CASRGRGGVGELFF	TGTGCCAGCCGGGGCAGGGGGGGAGTCGGGGAGCTGTTTTTT
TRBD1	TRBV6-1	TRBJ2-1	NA	CASSVKIGQGARNEQFF	TGTGCCAGCAGTGTTAAAATCGGACAGGGGGCGCGGAATGAGCAGTTCTTC
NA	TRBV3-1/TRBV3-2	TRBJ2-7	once	CASSPKGAQGLVNEQYF	TGTGCCAGCAGCCCTAAAGGGGCACAGGGTCTTGTAAACGAGCAGTACTTC
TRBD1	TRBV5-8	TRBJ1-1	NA	CASSLLGLGQGTEAFF	TGTGCCAGCAGCTTGTTGGGTCTCGGACAGGGAACTGAAGCTTTCTTT
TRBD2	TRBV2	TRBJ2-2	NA	CASTGSGRPAGELFF	TGTGCCTCGACTGGTAGCGGGAGGCCGGCCGGGGAGCTGTTTTTT
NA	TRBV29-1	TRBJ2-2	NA	CSVVAGPNTGELFF	TGCAGCGTTGTGGCGGGCCCAAACACCGGGGAGCTGTTTTTT
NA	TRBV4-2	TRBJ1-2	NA	CASNRDDANYGYTF	TGTGCCAGCAACCGGGACGACGCTAACTATGGCTACACCTTC
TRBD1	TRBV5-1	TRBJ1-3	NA	CASSLMTGRNTIYF	TGCGCCAGCAGCTTGATGACAGGGCGAAACACCATATATTTT
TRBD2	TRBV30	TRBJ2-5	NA	CAWSVSGSGRKEETQYF	TGTGCCTGGAGTGTAAGCGGGAGCGGGAGAAAGGAGGAGACCCAGTACTTC
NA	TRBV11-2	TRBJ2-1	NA	CASSSWRRGPYNEQFF	TGTGCCAGCAGCTCTTGGAGGCGCGGGCCTTACAATGAGCAGTTCTTC
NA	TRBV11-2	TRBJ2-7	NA	CASSLGGGGYREQYF	TGTGCCAGCAGCTTAGGGGGAGGGGGCTACCGCGAGCAGTACTTC
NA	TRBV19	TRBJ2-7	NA	CASSMSNYEQYF	TGTGCCAGTAGTATGTCCAACTACGAGCAGTACTTC
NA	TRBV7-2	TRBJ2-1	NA	CASSLAIALDEQFF	TGTGCCAGCAGCTTAGCTATAGCGCTGGATGAGCAGTTCTTC
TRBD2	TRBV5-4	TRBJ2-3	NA	CASSPGGAGDTQYF	TGTGCCAGCAGCCCCGGGGGGGCGGGAGATACGCAGTATTTT
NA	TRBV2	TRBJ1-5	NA	CASSEEKAQGLAVHF	TGTGCCAGCAGCGAGGAGAAAGCACAGGGTCTGGCCGTGCATTTT
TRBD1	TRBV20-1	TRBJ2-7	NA	CSASSRGKYEQYF	TGCAGTGCTAGTAGCAGGGGGAAGTACGAGCAGTACTTC
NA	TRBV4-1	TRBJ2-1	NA	CASSQGILRRFPYNEQFF	TGCGCCAGCAGCCAAGGAATCCTCCGTAGGTTCCCCTACAATGAGCAGTTCTTC
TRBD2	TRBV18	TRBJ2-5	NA	CASSPISGGPGETQYF	TGTGCCAGCTCACCAATCTCGGGAGGGCCGGGTGAGACCCAGTACTTC
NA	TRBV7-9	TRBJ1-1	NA	CASSLGDKNTEAFF	TGTGCCAGCAGCTTAGGAGACAAGAACACTGAAGCTTTCTTT
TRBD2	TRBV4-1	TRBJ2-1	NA	CASSQEEPREGRNEQFF	TGCGCCAGCAGCCAAGAGGAACCGCGGGAGGGCCGGAATGAGCAGTTCTTC
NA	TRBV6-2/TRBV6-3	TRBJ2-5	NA	CASSYQIQETQYF	TGTGCCAGCAGTTACCAAATCCAAGAGACCCAGTACTTC
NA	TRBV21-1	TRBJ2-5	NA	CASSKYAGKAQYF	TGTGCCAGCAGCAAATACGCGGGAAAGGCCCAGTACTTC
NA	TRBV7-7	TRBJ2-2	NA	CASSALATNTGELFF	TGTGCTAGCAGCGCGCTAGCGACGAACACCGGGGAGCTGTTTTTT
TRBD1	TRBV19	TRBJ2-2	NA	CATKGQGNTGELFF	TGTGCCACTAAGGGACAGGGGAACACCGGGGAGCTGTTTTTT